This TCR beta chain was captured in a study of beta chain features in type 1 diabetes. Study overall: Patients did not differ from healthy donors in age, gender or cell yield.

Since all of the isolated RNA was reverse transcribed, expressed TCRB transcripts were what got sequenced. Clones were sequenced by immunoSEQ multiplex PCR, and TCRdb holds only the in-frame ones, with some missing. Altogether some 220,000 clones are present, approximately 10% being singletons, with the ten largest covering about 1.2%. Between the trimmed V and J ends, which lost 4 bases and 8 bases, there was a span of 14 bases. Germline CDR1 is SEHNR and CDR2 is FQNEAQ (reference sequence). CDR3 length: 13 residues. Comment on this clone: The antigen is unknown.

Broader study findings: A definitive answer on HLA type influencing TCRB rearrangement was not reached here. In every one of the four CD4+ subsets, TCRB CDR3s were moderately but significantly shorter in Type 1 diabetes patients.

Isolation of CD4+ naive, central memory, regulatory and stem cell-like memory cells was achieved by sorting via CD45RO/CCR7/CD25/CD127/CD95/CD27. The receptor was isolated from a man between 18 and 35 years old in good health. This chain joins TRBV7-9 and TRBJ1-2, with a tentative D call TRBD1 (6 bases). The source material was central memory CD4+ T cells from blood. The CDR3 reads CASSSAVGQGYTF. As DNA, the CDR3 is TGTGCCAGCAGCTCCGCGGTCGGACAGGGCTACACCTTC. Based on the CDR3 plus reference TRBV7-9 and TRBJ1-2, the full variable domain is DTGVSQNPRHKITKRGQNVTFRCDPISEHNRLYWYRQTLGQGPEFLTYFQNEAQLEKSRLLSDRFSAERPKGSFSTLEIQRTEQGDSAMYLCASSSAVGQGYTFGSGTRLTVV.